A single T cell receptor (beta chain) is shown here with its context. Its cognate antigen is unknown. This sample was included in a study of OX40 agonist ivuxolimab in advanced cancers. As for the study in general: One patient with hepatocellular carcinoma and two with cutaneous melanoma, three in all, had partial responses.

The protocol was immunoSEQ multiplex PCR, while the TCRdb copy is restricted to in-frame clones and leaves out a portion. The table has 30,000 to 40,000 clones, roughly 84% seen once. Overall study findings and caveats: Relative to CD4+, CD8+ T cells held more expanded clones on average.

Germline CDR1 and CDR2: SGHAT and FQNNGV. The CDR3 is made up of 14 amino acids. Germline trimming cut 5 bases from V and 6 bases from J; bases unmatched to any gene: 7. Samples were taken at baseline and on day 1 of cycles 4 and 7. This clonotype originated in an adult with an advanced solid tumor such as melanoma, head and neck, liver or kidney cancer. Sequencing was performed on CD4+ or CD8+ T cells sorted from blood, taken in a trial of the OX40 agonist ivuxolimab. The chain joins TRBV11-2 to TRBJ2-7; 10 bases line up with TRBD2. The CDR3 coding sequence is TGTGCCAGCAGCCTAAGCGGGGGGGCCTCCGAGCAGTACTTC. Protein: CASSLSGGASEQYF.